This TCR beta chain is drawn from a study of CD8 T cells in ankylosing spondylitis. Whole-study results and caveats: A TCR beta motif of several highly homologous variants appeared characteristic of ankylosing spondylitis blood.

Making the TCR beta libraries involved quantitative 5'-RACE with molecular barcodes. TCRdb redid the calling of the 5' RACE reads with MiXCR, one entry per CDR3 protein. The sample contains about 220,000 distinct CDR3 sequences, about 7% of which appear only once. This clonotype has a count of ten or more. Its antigen is unidentified. The V segment lost 1 base and the J segment 5 bases; nucleotides outside the gene matches: 7. There are 16 residues in the CDR3. Germline V lookup: CDR1 SGHTA, CDR2 FQGNSA. This clonotype originated in a male donor with ankylosing spondylitis. The V gene is TRBV7-2, the J gene TRBJ2-3; 9 nucleotides agree with TRBD2. Sequencing was performed on blood, either unsorted or a sorted T cell fraction (not recorded which). CDR3 sequence reads: CASSLVGGGAVDTQYF. DNA for the CDR3: TGTGCCAGCAGCTTAGTGGGCGGGGGGGCTGTAGATACGCAGTATTTT.